This T cell receptor beta chain emerged from a study of blood T cell repertoires in COVID-19 (dated by TCRdb to between 2020 and 2021). For the wider study: Samples covering the acute and convalescent phases of COVID-19 were provided by collaborators in the United States, Italy and Spain. The prospective study material was composed of cDNA or gDNA derived from T cells, B-cell-depleted T cells, or PBMCs. Subjects who had been exposed to COVID-19, were actively infected with it, or had recovered from it provided the deeply sampled blood TCRbeta repertoires that made up the dataset. The repertoires were made available in a free public database intended to serve as a resource for research on the immune response to SARS-CoV-2. The samples were drawn from the first 160 participants of the ongoing ImmuneRACE study and from some 1,300 subjects provided by 6 global collaborators. The sample metadata nearly always contained a de-identified subject ID, COVID-19 status, age in years and sex. Where available, HLA class I and class II types were taken from metadata supplied by the sample provider and were not determined by assay-based typing. What the study reported, not specific to this receptor: The amount of clinical and demographic metadata varied by source and participant and was provided uncurated.

CDR1 and CDR2 (SQVTM, ANQGSEA) derive from the germline V gene. The CDR3, from cysteine to phenylalanine, totals 16 residues. Of the read, only the CDR3 DNA is kept; its 48 bases are in frame from base 1. The germline V and J ends show losses of 3 bases and 2 bases respectively, and no gene match explains 8 bases of the junction. One collaborating source in Seattle enrolled patients during active infection and followed them longitudinally through the course of disease. Whole blood was collected in K2EDTA tubes by collaborating institutions according to the institutions' own protocols. Collaborator samples were shipped for TCRbeta analysis as frozen whole blood, isolated PBMCs, or DNA extracted from either sample type. This clone was found a few times. Its binding antigen is unknown. No base quality information exists; no much larger clone differs at one position. TCRbeta CDR3 regions were amplified from genomic DNA using the immunoSEQ Assay, a bias-controlled multiplex PCR. From the authors' description of their analysis: Within the assay, amplification of reference gene primers was used to estimate how many nucleated cells each sample contained. To quantify the absolute abundance of each unique TCRbeta CDR3 rearrangement, sequence reads were collapsed and filtered. For each sample, productive Simpson clonality was calculated by taking the square root of Simpson's diversity index across productive rearrangements. TCRdb took over this immuneACCESS table, retaining in-frame rearrangements with V and J assigned. Such tables are incomplete; in checked studies, under half of the missing clones stem from an unresolved V gene, and the remainder is unexplained. Clone size and V and J calls were adopted from that table, with D and trimming inferred from the DNA. This sample comprises 110,000 or so clones, more than 70% of them detected only once. The ten largest make up 5% to 6% of the sample.

The rearrangement joined TRBV29-1 to TRBJ1-5; the junction holds 9 bases that match TRBD1. This clonotype was sampled from an older woman with COVID-19, enrolled during active disease. The sample consisted of peripheral blood. The CDR3 is CSVEIGTGNGNQPQHF. In nucleotides, the sequence is TGCAGCGTTGAGATCGGGACAGGGAACGGCAATCAGCCCCAGCATTTT.